Included here is one TCR beta chain sequence, with context. This CDR3 is 16 amino acids long. From germline, CDR1 is ENHRY and CDR2 SYGVKD. V lost 6 bases, J lost 6 bases, and 12 bases stayed unmatched. The data belong to a study of shared clonotypes between healthy human individuals. About the research overall: CD4 naive and memory got three plates each, CD8 naive two, CD8 memory one.

Each cell subset's genomic DNA was divided evenly among several immunoSEQ plates. Method: immunoSEQ multiplex PCR; TCRdb's copy keeps in-frame clones and lacks some. The repertoire has some 2,000,000 clones, around 95% of them found once; the top ten carry 0.13%. Sequenced input: naive CD4+ T cells sorted from blood. Subset here: CD45RA+ positively selected. This TCR derives from a man younger than 35 in good health. The chain couples TRBV10-3 to TRBJ2-3, with 10 bases aligning to TRBD2. The CDR3: CAISGAGGGIDDTQYF. The CDR3 bases are TGTGCCATCAGCGGAGCGGGGGGGGGCATTGATGATACGCAGTATTTT.